This entry describes one TCR beta chain. As yet, its antigen is unknown. The data were taken from a study of T-cell reconstitution after alpha-beta-depleted transplantation in children. Study results and limitations: Several hundred rapidly expanded clones from non-depleted graft cells reportedly supplied alpha-beta T cells about two months post-transplant.

Unique molecular identifiers were used in preparing the TCRbeta library. TCRdb re-called the PCR reads through MiXCR, storing one row per CDR3 protein. The data hold 95,000 to 150,000 distinct CDR3 sequences, with approximately 22% observed a single time. The CDR3 sequence is 10 residues long. The V gene's germline CDR1 is SQVTM and CDR2 ANQGSEA. With 5 bases removed from V and 1 base from J, the gap between germline ends came to 2 bases. The rearrangement uses TRBV29-1 and TRBJ1-1; no clear D gene. The TCR comes from a male patient aged 2-15 years who had a stem cell transplant for chronic granulomatous disease, so the T cells may come from the graft donor. This specimen consisted of PBMCs, mostly from graft donor cells, obtained 180 days after TCRalphabeta/CD19-depleted stem cell transplant. The CDR3 loop reads CSVQNTEAFF. DNA of the CDR3: TGCAGCGTTCAGAACACTGAAGCTTTCTTT.